One TCR beta chain is described in this entry. Its target is not known. Trimming cost V 2 bases and J 8 bases; bases outside gene matches: 11. CDR1 and CDR2 (germline): KGHSH, LQKENI. The length of the CDR3 is 15 residues. This sample is part of a study of T cell responses to AZD1222 COVID-19 vaccine. Study-wide findings and caveats: The peak T cell response came first, and repertoires were sampled only after it. Receipt of two AZD1222 doses was followed by a rise in Spike-specific TCR breadth and depth. Clonal diversity was possibly underestimated; the donors were predominantly white British and more often female. Only a handful of AZD1222 recipients, six or seven in all, had baseline seropositivity.

The protocol was immunoSEQ multiplex PCR, while the TCRdb copy is restricted to in-frame clones and leaves out a portion. The data show 150,000 to 200,000 clones, approximately 90% seen once. The receptor comes from an adult who received the AZD1222 COVID-19 vaccine. The specimen comprised peripheral blood, sampled 28 days after the second AZD1222 dose. This chain connects TRBV18 to TRBJ1-2, with 7 bases fitting TRBD1. DNA for the CDR3: TGTGCCAGCTCACCATCTTCTGCCGGGACAGCCGGCTACACCTTC. Translated, it gives CASSPSSAGTAGYTF. Combining the CDR3 with reference TRBV18 and TRBJ1-2 gives the whole variable domain NAGVMQNPRHLVRRRGQEARLRCSPMKGHSHVYWYRQLPEEGLKFMVYLQKENIIDESGMPKERFSAEFPKEGPSILRIQQVVRGDSAAYFCASSPSSAGTAGYTFGSGTRLTVV.